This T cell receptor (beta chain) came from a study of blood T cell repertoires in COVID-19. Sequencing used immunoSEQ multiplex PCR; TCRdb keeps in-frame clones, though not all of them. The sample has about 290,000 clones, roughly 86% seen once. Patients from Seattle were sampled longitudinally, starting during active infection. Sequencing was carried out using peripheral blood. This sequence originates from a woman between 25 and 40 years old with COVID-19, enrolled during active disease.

In DNA form, the CDR3 reads TGTGCCAACGCCCCCGGGACAGGACCTGGAAACACCATATATTTT. The encoded protein is CANAPGTGPGNTIYF. The J gene is TRBJ1-3, the V gene TRBV6-5, with TRBD1 matching over 8 bases. The CDR3 contains 15 residues. The junction had 10 bases not matched to a gene; V was cut back by 10 bases and J by 2 bases. Per the germline V gene, CDR1 is MNHEY and CDR2 is SVGAGI.